This passage covers 20 T cell receptor beta chains from one sample sequenced in a study of blood T cell repertoires in COVID-19. Here immunoSEQ multiplex PCR was the method, and the copy in TCRdb shows in-frame clones only, minus some. The data contain over 45,000 clones, 87% of them seen just once; the ten biggest clones take up 3% to 4%. The sample taken for sequencing was peripheral blood. The source of these receptors is a man aged 35 to 55 with COVID-19, enrolled during active disease.

The chain links TRBV14 to TRBJ1-2; 9 bases match TRBD1. CDR1 and CDR2 (germline): SGHDN, FVKESK. V dropped 4 bases and J dropped 3; count of bases not matched to a gene: 3. The CDR3 totals 14 residues. The CDR3 sequence is CASSLRTGDYGYTF. Here the CDR3 DNA reads TGTGCCAGCAGCCTCCGGACAGGGGACTATGGCTACACCTTC.

The rearrangement joins TRBV6-4 to TRBJ2-1; D is perhaps TRBD1 (6 bases). The CDR3 runs 14 residues. V dropped 0 bases and J dropped 5 bases, with 8 bases sitting between them. CDR1 MRHNA and CDR2 SNTAGT come from the germline V gene. DNA for the CDR3: TGTGCCAGCAGTGACTCGTCAGGGGACAATGAGCAGTTCTTC. Protein: CASSDSSGDNEQFF.

This chain joins TRBV14 and TRBJ2-5; TRBD1 matches 9 bases. Trimming took 5 bases from V and 5 from J; bases not matched to a gene: 12. Germline CDR1 reads SGHDN; CDR2 reads FVKESK. The CDR3 consists of 16 residues. CDR3 region: CASSVQPGQGIETQYF. In DNA, the CDR3 is TGTGCCAGCAGCGTCCAACCGGGACAGGGAATTGAGACCCAGTACTTC.

The chain links TRBV23-1 to TRBJ2-7; D ambiguous. TRBV23-1 is recorded as an ORF, its role being uncertain. CDR3 size: 13 residues. V lost 4 bases and J 0 bases, leaving 7 bases between the germline ends. The CDR3 loop is CASSRVSSYEQYF. CDR3 DNA: TGCGCCAGCAGTCGCGTCTCCTCCTACGAGCAGTACTTC.

The V call is TRBV4-1, the J call TRBJ1-4; D may be TRBD1 (6 bases). Trimming took off 0 bases at V and 3 bases at J, with 17 bases between the two ends. The CDR3 loop spans 18 amino acids. Germline CDR1 MGHRA, CDR2 YSYEKL. The DNA of the CDR3 is TGCGCCAGCAGCCAAGAGTATTGGGAGGGGGTACCTAATGAAAAACTGTTTTTT. Translated: CASSQEYWEGVPNEKLFF.

J is TRBJ1-4 and V is TRBV2, with 7 bases matching TRBD1. The CDR3 runs 15 residues. J lost 0 bases, V lost 2 bases, and 0 bases had no gene match. The germline gives CDR1 SNHLY, CDR2 FYNNEI. The CDR3 loop is CASSEQGATNEKLFF. CDR3 in DNA: TGTGCCAGCAGTGAACAGGGGGCAACTAATGAAAAACTGTTTTTT.

This clone was recorded only once. The chain uses TRBV2 and TRBJ2-7, with D maybe TRBD1 (5 bases). Germline V lookup: CDR1 SNHLY, CDR2 FYNNEI. This CDR3 has 14 amino acids. With 3 bases removed from V and 5 bases from J, the gap between germline ends came to 14 bases. CDR3 DNA sequence: TGTGCCAGCAGTGATCAGGGAAGTGAGCACGAGCAGTACTTC. Translation gives CASSDQGSEHEQYF.

This chain links TRBV5-8 with TRBJ2-5; weak D call: TRBD2 (5 bases). Trimming took 1 base from V and 4 from J, leaving 8 bases between them. CDR1 and CDR2 (germline): SGHTS, YDEGEE. This CDR3 has 13 residues. The chain's CDR3 is CASSLYGRETQYF. CDR3 in DNA: TGTGCCAGCAGCTTGTATGGGAGAGAGACCCAGTACTTC.

This sequence joins TRBV2 and TRBJ1-2; 7 bases are shared with TRBD1. This CDR3 has 13 amino acids. With 6 bases clipped from V and 3 bases from J, the junction kept 4 bases outside the gene matches. Germline values: CDR1 SNHLY, CDR2 FYNNEI. This CDR3 is CASRQGIHYGYTF. CDR3 coding DNA: TGTGCCAGCAGACAGGGGATTCACTATGGCTACACCTTC.

The chain couples TRBV29-1 to TRBJ2-1; 11 nucleotides line up with TRBD2. The V and J ends lost 8 bases and 3 bases, in that order; junction bases with no gene match: 6. Germline V gene data show CDR1 as SQVTM and CDR2 as ANQGSEA. The CDR3 runs to 14 residues. CDR3 bases: TGCAGCTTGATGACTAGCGGGGTCTACAATGAGCAGTTCTTC. Protein: CSLMTSGVYNEQFF.

The chain carries TRBV29-1 and TRBJ1-1, with D perhaps matching TRBD1 (5 bases). CDR1 is SQVTM and CDR2 is ANQGSEA in the germline V gene. There are 13 residues in the CDR3. Trimming took 4 bases from V and 0 from J, leaving 9 bases between them. CDR3 sequence: CSVGGVLNTEAFF. CDR3 in DNA: TGCAGCGTTGGGGGCGTCTTGAACACTGAAGCTTTCTTT. Full variable domain (outside the CDR3, taken from reference TRBV29-1 and TRBJ1-1): SAVISQKPSRDICQRGTSLTIQCQVDSQVTMMFWYRQQPGQSLTLIATANQGSEATYESGFVIDKFPISRPNLTFSTLTVSNMSPEDSSIYLCSVGGVLNTEAFFGQGTRLTVV.

V usage is TRBV9 and J usage is TRBJ2-5, with 7 bases lining up with TRBD2. The V segment lost 0 bases and the J segment 2 bases; nucleotides outside the gene matches: 1. This CDR3 region has 14 residues. From germline, CDR1 is SGDLS and CDR2 YYNGEE. This CDR3 is CASSVAGGQETQYF. The CDR3 DNA reads as TGTGCCAGCAGCGTAGCGGGGGGACAAGAGACCCAGTACTTC. The full variable domain, completed using reference TRBV9 and TRBJ2-5, is DSGVTQTPKHLITATGQRVTLRCSPRSGDLSVYWYQQSLDQGLQFLIQYYNGEERAKGNILERFSAQQFPDLHSELNLSSLELGDSALYFCASSVAGGQETQYFGPGTRLLVL.

J is TRBJ1-2 and V is TRBV23-1, with a weak D call TRBD1 (6 bases). TRBV23-1 is an ORF; its function is uncertain. The CDR3 covers 13 residues. The V gene lost 3 bases and the J gene lost 8 bases, with 13 bases spanning the gap. The CDR3 DNA reads as TGCGCCAGCAGTCATTACGGGACATTCGGCTACACCTTC. Its protein is CASSHYGTFGYTF.

This clone was recorded a few times. The V gene is TRBV5-1, the J gene TRBJ2-5; 11 bases are shared with TRBD1. The ends lost 3 bases at V and 0 bases at J; junction bases unmatched: 4. The V gene's germline CDR1 is SGHRS and CDR2 YFSETQ. CDR3 length equals 16 residues. The CDR3: CASSSGTGGYQETQYF. The CDR3 coding sequence is TGCGCCAGCAGCTCGGGGACAGGGGGGTACCAAGAGACCCAGTACTTC.

This clone appeared a few times. The CDR3 sequence is CASSQDGQTKSYEQYF. CDR3 in DNA: TGTGCCAGCAGCCAAGACGGACAGACCAAGTCCTACGAGCAGTACTTC. This chain uses TRBV3-1 (or the pseudogene TRBV3-2) with TRBJ2-7, with D possibly TRBD1 on 6 matching bases. Germline assignment: CDR1 LGHDT and CDR2 YNNKEL (reference sequence). The CDR3 totals 16 residues. V gave up 0 bases and J gave up 1 base, with 13 bases separating them.

This clone was observed a single time. The J gene is TRBJ2-6, the V gene TRBV4-1, with 7 bases identical to TRBD2. Trimming took 1 base from V and 2 from J; bases not matched to a gene: 2. The germline CDR1 and CDR2 sequences are MGHRA and YSYEKL. The CDR3 length is 16 residues. The CDR3 reads CASSQGEGTGANVLTF. The CDR3 DNA reads TGCGCCAGCAGCCAAGGGGAGGGGACTGGGGCCAACGTCCTGACTTTC.

The rearrangement uses TRBV19 and TRBJ1-1, with 7 bases matching TRBD1. V was clipped by 0 bases and J by 6 bases; unmatched bases: 10. Germline CDR1 is LNHDA and CDR2 is SQIVND (reference sequence). The CDR3 contains 16 residues. Written as DNA, the CDR3 is TGTGCCAGTAGTATAGATCATCCAGGGGGTAAGTCTGAAGCTTTCTTT. This codes for CASSIDHPGGKSEAFF.

V and J are TRBV7-8 and TRBJ2-3, with D tentatively TRBD2 (5 bases). This CDR3 comprises 15 residues. V lost 2 bases to trimming and J lost 2 bases, with 11 bases between them. The germline CDR1 and CDR2 sequences are SGHVS and FQNEAQ. The CDR3 region is CASSLLVRVTDTQYF. CDR3 DNA sequence: TGTGCCAGCAGCTTATTGGTGCGGGTCACAGATACGCAGTATTTT.

The rearrangement uses TRBV9 and TRBJ1-1, with D maybe TRBD1 (6 bases). The CDR3 spans 14 residues. The ends were cut back, 3 bases at V and 5 bases at J, with 14 bases in the middle. Germline V gene sequence: CDR1 SGDLS, CDR2 YYNGEE. CDR3 bases: TGTGCCAGCAGCGGCCAGGGGTGGGGGACTGAAGCTTTCTTT. Translating it yields CASSGQGWGTEAFF.

The chain's CDR3 is CAWSFTGPGGRTEAFF. The CDR3 DNA follows: TGTGCCTGGAGTTTCACGGGGCCAGGGGGGAGGACTGAAGCTTTCTTT. This chain connects TRBV30 to TRBJ1-1; 7 bases map to TRBD1. Trimming cost V 2 bases and J 5 bases; bases outside gene matches: 14. This CDR3 has 16 amino acids. Germline V gene lookup returns CDR1 GTSNPN and CDR2 SVGIG (reference sequence).